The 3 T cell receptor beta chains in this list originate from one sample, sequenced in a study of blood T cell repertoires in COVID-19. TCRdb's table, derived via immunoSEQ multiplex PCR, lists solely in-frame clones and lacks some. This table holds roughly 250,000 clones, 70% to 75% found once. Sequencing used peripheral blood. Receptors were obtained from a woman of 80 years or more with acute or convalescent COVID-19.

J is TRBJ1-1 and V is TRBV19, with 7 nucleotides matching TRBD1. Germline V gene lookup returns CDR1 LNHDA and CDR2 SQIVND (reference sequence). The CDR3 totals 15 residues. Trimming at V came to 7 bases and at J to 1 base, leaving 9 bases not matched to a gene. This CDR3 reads CASTSRGQQNTEAFF. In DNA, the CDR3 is TGTGCCAGTACCTCCAGGGGACAGCAGAACACTGAAGCTTTCTTT.

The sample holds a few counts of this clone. In DNA, the CDR3 is TGTGCCAGCGCAGGGGGGCAGGGGAATCAGCCCCAGCATTTT. Its protein product is CASAGGQGNQPQHF. The V and J genes are TRBV19 and TRBJ1-5, with 7 bases aligning to TRBD1. From germline, CDR1 is LNHDA and CDR2 SQIVND (reference sequence). J gave up 4 bases and V 9 bases, and 9 bases lay outside the gene matches. This CDR3 comprises 14 residues.

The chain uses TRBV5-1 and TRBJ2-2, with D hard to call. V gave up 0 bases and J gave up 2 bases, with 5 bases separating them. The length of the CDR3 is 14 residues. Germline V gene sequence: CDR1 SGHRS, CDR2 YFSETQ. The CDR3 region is CASSLGANTGELFF. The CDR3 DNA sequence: TGCGCCAGCAGCTTGGGAGCCAACACCGGGGAGCTGTTTTTT.